This is a list of T cell receptor beta chains from one sample in a study of blood T cell repertoires in COVID-19. Produced via immunoSEQ multiplex PCR; TCRdb's table is partial and in-frame only. The sample shows more than 85,000 clones, about nine tenths of them seen only once. Sequencing used peripheral blood. The receptors shown here come from a woman in her 70s with acute or convalescent COVID-19. The CDR3 runs from the conserved cysteine through the conserved F or W. The D gene is left open where the match is weak. Size is stated for part of the rows, as once, few or many counts, or as a class when the clone is expanded.

V: TRBV18
size: -
D: -
J: TRBJ1-5
CDR3: CASSPVGRNQPQHF
DNA: TGTGCCAGCTCACCAGTGGGGCGCAATCAGCCCCAGCATTTT

V: TRBV5-4
size: -
D: TRBD1
J: TRBJ2-3
CDR3: CASSSPGQGSDTQYF
DNA: TGTGCCAGCAGCTCGCCGGGACAGGGATCAGATACGCAGTATTTT

V: TRBV5-1
size: -
D: -
J: TRBJ2-7
CDR3: CASKKEGAGEQYF
DNA: TGCGCCAGCAAAAAGGAGGGGGCGGGCGAGCAGTACTTC

V: TRBV27
size: few
D: -
J: TRBJ1-5
CDR3: CASSKLAGGDQPQHF
DNA: TGTGCCAGCAGTAAATTAGCCGGTGGTGATCAGCCCCAGCATTTT

V: TRBV12-3/TRBV12-4
size: -
D: -
J: TRBJ1-1
CDR3: CASSATGLEAFF
DNA: TGTGCCAGCAGTGCTACAGGTCTTGAAGCTTTCTTT

V: TRBV10-2
size: -
D: -
J: TRBJ1-1
CDR3: CASSHRGRGTEAFF
DNA: TGCGCCAGCAGCCACAGAGGTCGGGGCACTGAAGCTTTCTTT

V: TRBV11-3
size: -
D: -
J: TRBJ1-1
CDR3: CASSLVDYRSHEAFF
DNA: TGTGCCAGCAGCTTAGTTGATTATAGGAGCCATGAAGCTTTCTTT

V: TRBV10-2
size: -
D: -
J: TRBJ1-1
CDR3: CASTLLGGNTEAFF
DNA: TGCGCCAGCACCCTCCTAGGTGGGAACACTGAAGCTTTCTTT

V: TRBV28
size: once
D: -
J: TRBJ1-4
CDR3: CASRPPGGGEKLFF
DNA: TGTGCCAGCAGACCCCCCGGGGGAGGTGAAAAACTGTTTTTT

V: TRBV27
size: -
D: -
J: TRBJ2-2
CDR3: CASSLLDSVTGELFF
DNA: TGTGCCAGCAGTTTATTGGACAGCGTCACCGGGGAGCTGTTTTTT

V: TRBV4-2
size: -
D: TRBD1
J: TRBJ1-2
CDR3: CASSQDYPGQGASGYTF
DNA: TGTGCCAGCAGCCAAGATTATCCCGGACAGGGGGCTTCTGGCTACACCTTC

V: TRBV25-1
size: -
D: TRBD1
J: TRBJ1-2
CDR3: CATADRGVYGYTF
DNA: TGTGCCACCGCGGACAGGGGGGTCTATGGCTACACCTTC

V: TRBV5-1
size: -
D: -
J: TRBJ1-3
CDR3: CASSFSKAELNGNTIYF
DNA: TGCGCCAGCAGCTTTTCAAAAGCGGAGCTTAATGGAAACACCATATATTTT

V: TRBV6-1
size: few
D: TRBD1
J: TRBJ1-5
CDR3: CASSEEGRGISNQPQHF
DNA: TGTGCCAGCAGTGAAGAGGGCAGGGGGATTAGCAATCAGCCCCAGCATTTT

V: TRBV18
size: -
D: -
J: TRBJ1-5
CDR3: CASSQGLSNQPQHF
DNA: TGTGCCAGCTCTCAGGGCTTAAGCAATCAGCCCCAGCATTTT

V: TRBV29-1
size: -
D: TRBD1
J: TRBJ1-1
CDR3: CSVESGTAREAFF
DNA: TGCAGCGTTGAAAGTGGGACAGCGCGGGAAGCTTTCTTT

V: TRBV7-9
size: once
D: TRBD1
J: TRBJ2-4
CDR3: CASSSGQGDKNIQYF
DNA: TGTGCCAGCAGCTCGGGACAGGGGGACAAAAACATTCAGTACTTC

V: TRBV19
size: -
D: -
J: TRBJ2-1
CDR3: CASSASGVGSYNEQFF
DNA: TGTGCCAGTAGTGCATCAGGGGTAGGCTCCTACAATGAGCAGTTCTTC

V: TRBV28
size: -
D: TRBD1
J: TRBJ1-1
CDR3: CASRIGTGRNTEAFF
DNA: TGTGCCAGCAGAATCGGGACAGGGCGGAACACTGAAGCTTTCTTT

V: TRBV3-1/TRBV3-2
size: -
D: -
J: TRBJ1-1
CDR3: CASSQFNFGGNTEAFF
DNA: TGTGCCAGCAGCCAATTCAATTTCGGGGGGAACACTGAAGCTTTCTTT

V: TRBV23-1
size: -
D: -
J: TRBJ2-1
CDR3: CASRGSSNEQFF
DNA: TGCGCCAGCCGGGGGTCTTCCAATGAGCAGTTCTTC

V: TRBV29-1
size: -
D: TRBD1
J: TRBJ2-2
CDR3: CSVESTGVGTGELFF
DNA: TGCAGCGTTGAATCCACAGGGGTGGGAACCGGGGAGCTGTTTTTT

V: TRBV2
size: -
D: -
J: TRBJ1-3
CDR3: CASSAPRGDGNTIYF
DNA: TGTGCCAGCAGTGCCCCCCGGGGGGATGGAAACACCATATATTTT

V: TRBV6-5
size: -
D: -
J: TRBJ2-5
CDR3: CASSYSRSQETQYF
DNA: TGTGCCAGCAGTTACTCGCGCTCTCAAGAGACCCAGTACTTC

V: TRBV3-1/TRBV3-2
size: -
D: TRBD2
J: TRBJ2-1
CDR3: CASSPRTSGTRNEQFF
DNA: TGTGCCAGCAGCCCTAGGACTAGCGGGACCCGTAATGAGCAGTTCTTC

V: TRBV20-1
size: -
D: -
J: TRBJ1-2
CDR3: CSASSGGADYGYTF
DNA: TGCAGTGCTAGTTCGGGGGGCGCTGACTATGGCTACACCTTC

V: TRBV29-1
size: -
D: -
J: TRBJ1-1
CDR3: CSVVLQGYSTEAFF
DNA: TGCAGCGTCGTTCTACAGGGATATAGCACTGAAGCTTTCTTT

V: TRBV9
size: -
D: TRBD1
J: TRBJ1-1
CDR3: CASSERQGTEAFF
DNA: TGTGCCAGCAGCGAACGACAGGGGACTGAAGCTTTCTTT

V: TRBV19
size: -
D: -
J: TRBJ1-5
CDR3: CASSIGVRLPQHF
DNA: TGTGCCAGTAGTATAGGCGTCAGGCTGCCCCAGCATTTT